The rows below give T cell receptor beta chains drawn from one sample of a study of siplizumab effects on memory and regulatory T cells. TCRdb keeps only in-frame clones here, not all; method: immunoSEQ multiplex PCR. The table has about 52,000 clones, about 97% seen once. Specimen: naive CD4+ T cells sorted from blood. These receptors originate from a human donor in good health. Each CDR3 is given with its conserved first and last residue. A D gene is named only where the DNA matches it firmly. Clone size is shown for a subset of rows, as once, few, many or a class of expanded clone.

V	D	size	J	CDR3	DNA
TRBV19	NA	NA	TRBJ2-1	CASSIRVAESYNEQFF	TGTGCCAGTAGTATCAGAGTGGCCGAGTCCTACAATGAGCAGTTCTTC
TRBV5-4	TRBD1	NA	TRBJ1-4	CASSRRGGNEKLFF	TGTGCCAGCAGCCGGCGAGGGGGCAATGAAAAACTGTTTTTT
TRBV9	NA	NA	TRBJ2-7	CASNRAGQDYEQYF	TGTGCCAGCAATCGGGCCGGCCAAGACTACGAGCAGTACTTC
TRBV9	TRBD1	once	TRBJ2-4	CASSVGGTENIQYF	TGTGCCAGCAGCGTAGGTGGGACAGAAAACATTCAGTACTTC
TRBV28	TRBD1	NA	TRBJ2-7	CASSRSGTGGYEQYF	TGTGCCAGCAGCCGCTCCGGGACAGGGGGCTACGAGCAGTACTTC
TRBV19	TRBD2	once	TRBJ2-1	CASSILAGGPHTEQFF	TGTGCCAGTAGTATTCTAGCGGGAGGGCCGCACACTGAGCAGTTCTTC
TRBV28	NA	NA	TRBJ2-7	CASRETSTYEQYF	TGTGCCAGCAGAGAGACATCCACCTACGAGCAGTACTTC
TRBV7-2	NA	NA	TRBJ1-2	CASSLGQLGYTF	TGTGCCAGCAGCTTGGGCCAGCTTGGCTACACCTTC
TRBV5-1	NA	once	TRBJ1-2	CASSSDRKYGYTF	TGCGCCAGCAGCTCCGACAGAAAGTATGGCTACACCTTC
TRBV19	NA	NA	TRBJ1-5	CASSWDGDVNQPQHF	TGTGCCAGTAGCTGGGACGGAGACGTCAATCAGCCCCAGCATTTT
TRBV30	TRBD1	NA	TRBJ1-2	CAWGQDFNYGYTF	TGTGCCTGGGGACAGGATTTTAACTATGGCTACACCTTC
TRBV6-1	NA	NA	TRBJ2-7	CASSEQAGPQYF	TGTGCCAGCAGTGAACAGGCAGGCCCGCAGTACTTC
TRBV30	NA	once	TRBJ1-1	CAWNIQAEAFF	TGTGCCTGGAACATCCAGGCTGAAGCTTTCTTT
TRBV2	NA	NA	TRBJ1-5	CASSEGRQPQHF	TGTGCCAGCAGTGAAGGTCGGCAGCCCCAGCATTTT
TRBV6-6	NA	NA	TRBJ2-7	CASRSGGAYEQYF	TGTGCCAGCAGATCAGGGGGGGCCTACGAGCAGTACTTC
TRBV19	TRBD1	NA	TRBJ1-2	CASSIFSQGNHGYTF	TGTGCCAGTAGTATTTTCTCACAGGGGAACCATGGCTACACCTTC
TRBV7-9	NA	NA	TRBJ2-1	CASSLFLVWANEQFF	TGTGCCAGCAGCTTATTCCTAGTATGGGCTAATGAGCAGTTCTTC
TRBV7-3	TRBD2	NA	TRBJ2-2	CASSFSSGSTGELFF	TGTGCCAGCAGCTTTTCTAGCGGGAGTACCGGGGAGCTGTTTTTT
TRBV30	NA	NA	TRBJ2-7	CAWNNEFRGTYEQYF	TGTGCCTGGAACAACGAATTTCGAGGGACCTACGAGCAGTACTTC
TRBV7-9	NA	NA	TRBJ2-5	CASSLGGPPSTQYF	TGTGCCAGCAGCTTAGGTGGACCGCCATCGACCCAGTACTTC
TRBV7-2	NA	NA	TRBJ2-7	CASSLASVYEQYF	TGTGCCAGCAGCTTAGCGTCGGTTTACGAGCAGTACTTC
TRBV30	NA	NA	TRBJ2-1	CAWGKRGDNEQFF	TGTGCCTGGGGCAAAAGGGGTGACAATGAGCAGTTCTTC
TRBV14	NA	NA	TRBJ1-1	CASSQELTTEAFF	TGTGCCAGCAGCCAAGAGTTGACCACTGAAGCTTTCTTT
TRBV6-1	TRBD1	NA	TRBJ1-1	CASNVQGTNTEAFF	TGTGCCAGCAATGTACAGGGGACGAACACTGAAGCTTTCTTT
TRBV28	NA	NA	TRBJ1-2	CASSFAGARGYTF	TGTGCCAGCAGTTTCGCGGGGGCTCGGGGCTACACCTTC
TRBV7-9	TRBD2	NA	TRBJ2-1	CASSRRGAGVEQFF	TGTGCCAGCAGCCGCCGGGGAGCGGGAGTTGAGCAGTTCTTC
TRBV11-3	NA	NA	TRBJ1-4	CASSPGVHNEKLFF	TGTGCCAGCAGCCCAGGGGTACATAATGAAAAACTGTTTTTT
TRBV11-3	NA	NA	TRBJ1-6	CASSRGDIRSPLHF	TGTGCCAGCAGCCGAGGGGATATTAGGTCACCCCTCCACTTT
TRBV19	NA	NA	TRBJ1-1	CASSIDRDTEAFF	TGTGCCAGTAGTATAGACAGGGACACTGAAGCTTTCTTT